A selection of T cell receptor beta chains follows, all from one sample in a study of vaccination and CD4 T cells after COVID-19. No antigens are known for them. Each CDR3 protein gets one entry after TCRdb re-called the PCR reads with MiXCR. The table records some 22,000 distinct CDR3 sequences, around 69% of them present only once. This sample comprised CD4+ T cells from blood, cultured in vitro, obtained after SARS-CoV-2 vaccination. Source of these receptors: a human donor who received a COVID-19 vaccine. The CDR3 runs from the conserved cysteine through the conserved F or W. Fields, in order: J gene, clone size, V gene, D gene, CDR3 DNA, CDR3 protein. A D gene is named only where the DNA matches it firmly. For some rows the clone size is stated as once, few or many, or as a class when expanded; others skip it.

TRBJ2-5 NA TRBV30 TRBD2 TGTGCCTGGAGAACCTTCGGTCGGGGGGAATTTGAGACCCAGTACTTC CAWRTFGRGEFETQYF
TRBJ1-1 NA TRBV20-1 NA TGCAGTGCTAGGGAAGAGGGGGGGGTCGTGAACACTGAAGCTTTCTTT CSAREEGGVVNTEAFF
TRBJ1-3 NA TRBV20-1 NA TGCAGTGCTAGGGATTCCGGGACGGAGGGAAACATCATATATTTT CSARDSGTEGNIIYF
TRBJ2-5 once TRBV20-1 TRBD2 TGCAGTGCTAGCCGTCCCGGGACTAGCAGTCGAGAGACCCAGTACTTC CSASRPGTSSRETQYF
TRBJ1-6 few TRBV2 NA TGTGCCAGCAGTGATAGCCCTAGCTCCTATAATTCACCCCTCCACTTT CASSDSPSSYNSPLHF
TRBJ2-5 NA TRBV6-5 NA TGTGCCAGCAGTTACCGACCGGGAAACAGCGACCGAGAGACCCAGTACTTC CASSYRPGNSDRETQYF
TRBJ2-5 NA TRBV7-3 NA TGTGCCAGCAGCCAAAGGGCGCAAGAGACCCAGTACTTC CASSQRAQETQYF
TRBJ1-1 NA TRBV12-3/TRBV12-4 NA TGTGCCAGCAGGGGTGCGCGAACCTCAAACACTGAAGCTTTCTTT CASRGARTSNTEAFF
TRBJ2-7 NA TRBV7-9 TRBD1 TGTGCCAGCAGCTTAGTGACAGGGTTTTCCTACGAGCAGTACTTC CASSLVTGFSYEQYF
TRBJ1-2 few TRBV6-1 NA TGTGCCAGTAGGACTGATAGCCAGTCAAACTATGGCTACACCTTC CASRTDSQSNYGYTF
TRBJ1-2 NA TRBV30 NA TGTGCCTGGAGTGACCCCCCGGGGGCCGGTGGCTACACCTTC CAWSDPPGAGGYTF
TRBJ1-1 few TRBV7-6 TRBD1 TGTGCCAGCAGCCCACAGGGGAGGAACACTGAAGCTTTCTTT CASSPQGRNTEAFF
TRBJ2-7 NA TRBV6-1 NA TGTGCCAGCAGGGGGGGGACAGGAGCCTACGAGCAGTACTTC CASRGGTGAYEQYF
TRBJ2-7 NA TRBV15 TRBD1 TGTGCCACCAGCAGAGCCGGGACAGGGTACTACGAGCAGTACTTC CATSRAGTGYYEQYF
TRBJ2-2 few TRBV6-1 TRBD2 TGTGCCAGCAGTGTCACTAGCGGGGGGACCACCGGGGAGCTGTTTTTT CASSVTSGGTTGELFF
TRBJ2-3 NA TRBV7-9 NA TGTGCCAGCAGCCGACTGGCGTCTAGCACAGATACGCAGTATTTT CASSRLASSTDTQYF
TRBJ2-7 NA TRBV27 NA TGTGCCAGCAGTTTAGGGGTAGGTAGCTCCTACGAGCAGTACTTC CASSLGVGSSYEQYF
TRBJ1-4 NA TRBV12-5 NA TGTGCTAGTGGTTTGGGGGGACGGGACGGGGAAAAACTGTTTTTT CASGLGGRDGEKLFF
TRBJ2-1 once TRBV6-1 NA TGTGCCAGCAGCACAGGGACAACTAAGAGGTTCTTC CASSTGTTKRFF
TRBJ2-7 NA TRBV27 NA TGTGCCAGCAGTTTGAAACCGGGCCCCCCTTACGAGCAGTACTTC CASSLKPGPPYEQYF
TRBJ2-5 few TRBV6-1 NA TGTGCCAGCAGTCCGGAGCGGTGGGAGACCCAGTACTTC CASSPERWETQYF
TRBJ1-3 NA TRBV25-1 NA TGTGCCAGCAGTGAATATCGGTCGGGGGCCGACACCATATATTTT CASSEYRSGADTIYF
TRBJ2-2 NA TRBV27 TRBD1 TGTGCCAGCAGCTTCGTGGACAGGGTTAGGACCGGGGAGCTGTTTTTT CASSFVDRVRTGELFF
TRBJ1-2 NA TRBV29-1 NA TGCAGCGTTGGAGAGAGTCACTACACCTTC CSVGESHYTF
TRBJ2-5 NA TRBV6-5 NA TGTGCCAGCAGACCCTACTCGGGCCAAGAGACCCAGTACTTC CASRPYSGQETQYF
TRBJ2-5 NA TRBV7-6 NA TGTGCCAGCAGCTTAAACAGAGAAGAGACCCAGTACTTC CASSLNREETQYF
TRBJ2-7 NA TRBV11-2 TRBD2 TGTGCCACCGGGGGGGGGATAAGCTCCTACGAGCAGTACTTC CATGGGISSYEQYF